This T cell receptor beta chain is drawn from a study of T cell responses to AZD1222 COVID-19 vaccine. General study findings and limits: Nearly half of spike-specific TCRs reportedly go after variant regions that carry no mutations.

Trimming took off 1 base at V and 0 bases at J, with 15 bases between the two ends. CDR3 length: 17 amino acids. Germline CDR1 MDHEN, CDR2 SYDVKM. For this clone: Its antigen remains unidentified.

The table came from immunoSEQ multiplex PCR; TCRdb's copy has only in-frame clones and leaves some out. The data show roughly 140,000 clones, approximately 90% seen once. The starting material was peripheral blood, obtained after recovery from COVID-19. This chain uses TRBV28 with TRBJ1-2; maybe TRBD1 (5 bases). The TCR comes from an adult who had recovered from COVID-19. CDR3 region: CASSLYGGTSTNYGYTF. The CDR3 nucleotides read TGTGCCAGCAGTTTATATGGGGGGACGTCTACTAACTATGGCTACACCTTC.